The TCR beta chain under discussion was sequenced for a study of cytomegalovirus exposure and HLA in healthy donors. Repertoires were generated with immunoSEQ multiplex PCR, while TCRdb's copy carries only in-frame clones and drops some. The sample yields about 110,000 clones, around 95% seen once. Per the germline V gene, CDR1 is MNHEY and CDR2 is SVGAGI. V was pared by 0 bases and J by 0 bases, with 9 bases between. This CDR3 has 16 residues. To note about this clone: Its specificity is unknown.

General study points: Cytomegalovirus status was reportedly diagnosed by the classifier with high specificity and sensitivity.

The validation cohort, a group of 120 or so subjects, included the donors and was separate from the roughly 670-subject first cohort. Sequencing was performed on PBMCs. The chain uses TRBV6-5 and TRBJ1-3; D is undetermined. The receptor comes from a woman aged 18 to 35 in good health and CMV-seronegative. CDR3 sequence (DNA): TGTGCCAGCAGTTACTCCATCCGAGCCTCTGGAAACACCATATATTTT. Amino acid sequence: CASSYSIRASGNTIYF.